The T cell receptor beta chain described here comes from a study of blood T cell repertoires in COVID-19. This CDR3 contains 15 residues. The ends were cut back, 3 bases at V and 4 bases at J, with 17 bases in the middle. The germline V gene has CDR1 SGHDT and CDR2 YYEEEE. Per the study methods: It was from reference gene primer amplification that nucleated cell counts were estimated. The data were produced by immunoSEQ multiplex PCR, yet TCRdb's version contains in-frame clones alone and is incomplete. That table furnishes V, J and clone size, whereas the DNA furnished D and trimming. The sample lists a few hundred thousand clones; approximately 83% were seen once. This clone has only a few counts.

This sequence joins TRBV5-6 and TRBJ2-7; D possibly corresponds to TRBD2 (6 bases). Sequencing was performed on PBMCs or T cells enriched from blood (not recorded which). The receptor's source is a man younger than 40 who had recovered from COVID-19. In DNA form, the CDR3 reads TGTGCCAGCAGCTCGACTTATCGGGGGTCTTACGAGCAGTACTTC. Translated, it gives CASSSTYRGSYEQYF. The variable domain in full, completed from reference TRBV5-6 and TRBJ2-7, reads DAGVTQSPTHLIKTRGQQVTLRCSPKSGHDTVSWYQQALGQGPQFIFQYYEEEERQRGNFPDRFSGHQFPNYSSELNVNALLLGDSALYLCASSSTYRGSYEQYFGPGTRLTVT.